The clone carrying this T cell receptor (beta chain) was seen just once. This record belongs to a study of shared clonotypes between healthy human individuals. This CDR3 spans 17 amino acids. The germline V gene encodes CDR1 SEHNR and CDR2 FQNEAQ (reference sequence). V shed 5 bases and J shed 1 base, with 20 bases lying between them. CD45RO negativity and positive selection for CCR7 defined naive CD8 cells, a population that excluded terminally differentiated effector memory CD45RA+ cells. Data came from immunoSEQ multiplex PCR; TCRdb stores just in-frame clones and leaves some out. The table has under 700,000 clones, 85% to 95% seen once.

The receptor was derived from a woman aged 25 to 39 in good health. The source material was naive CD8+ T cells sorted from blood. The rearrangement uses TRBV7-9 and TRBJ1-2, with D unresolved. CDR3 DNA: TGTGCCAGCAGCCCCCTTGGGGAGGAGAGGATTAACTATGGCTACACCTTC. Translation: CASSPLGEERINYGYTF.